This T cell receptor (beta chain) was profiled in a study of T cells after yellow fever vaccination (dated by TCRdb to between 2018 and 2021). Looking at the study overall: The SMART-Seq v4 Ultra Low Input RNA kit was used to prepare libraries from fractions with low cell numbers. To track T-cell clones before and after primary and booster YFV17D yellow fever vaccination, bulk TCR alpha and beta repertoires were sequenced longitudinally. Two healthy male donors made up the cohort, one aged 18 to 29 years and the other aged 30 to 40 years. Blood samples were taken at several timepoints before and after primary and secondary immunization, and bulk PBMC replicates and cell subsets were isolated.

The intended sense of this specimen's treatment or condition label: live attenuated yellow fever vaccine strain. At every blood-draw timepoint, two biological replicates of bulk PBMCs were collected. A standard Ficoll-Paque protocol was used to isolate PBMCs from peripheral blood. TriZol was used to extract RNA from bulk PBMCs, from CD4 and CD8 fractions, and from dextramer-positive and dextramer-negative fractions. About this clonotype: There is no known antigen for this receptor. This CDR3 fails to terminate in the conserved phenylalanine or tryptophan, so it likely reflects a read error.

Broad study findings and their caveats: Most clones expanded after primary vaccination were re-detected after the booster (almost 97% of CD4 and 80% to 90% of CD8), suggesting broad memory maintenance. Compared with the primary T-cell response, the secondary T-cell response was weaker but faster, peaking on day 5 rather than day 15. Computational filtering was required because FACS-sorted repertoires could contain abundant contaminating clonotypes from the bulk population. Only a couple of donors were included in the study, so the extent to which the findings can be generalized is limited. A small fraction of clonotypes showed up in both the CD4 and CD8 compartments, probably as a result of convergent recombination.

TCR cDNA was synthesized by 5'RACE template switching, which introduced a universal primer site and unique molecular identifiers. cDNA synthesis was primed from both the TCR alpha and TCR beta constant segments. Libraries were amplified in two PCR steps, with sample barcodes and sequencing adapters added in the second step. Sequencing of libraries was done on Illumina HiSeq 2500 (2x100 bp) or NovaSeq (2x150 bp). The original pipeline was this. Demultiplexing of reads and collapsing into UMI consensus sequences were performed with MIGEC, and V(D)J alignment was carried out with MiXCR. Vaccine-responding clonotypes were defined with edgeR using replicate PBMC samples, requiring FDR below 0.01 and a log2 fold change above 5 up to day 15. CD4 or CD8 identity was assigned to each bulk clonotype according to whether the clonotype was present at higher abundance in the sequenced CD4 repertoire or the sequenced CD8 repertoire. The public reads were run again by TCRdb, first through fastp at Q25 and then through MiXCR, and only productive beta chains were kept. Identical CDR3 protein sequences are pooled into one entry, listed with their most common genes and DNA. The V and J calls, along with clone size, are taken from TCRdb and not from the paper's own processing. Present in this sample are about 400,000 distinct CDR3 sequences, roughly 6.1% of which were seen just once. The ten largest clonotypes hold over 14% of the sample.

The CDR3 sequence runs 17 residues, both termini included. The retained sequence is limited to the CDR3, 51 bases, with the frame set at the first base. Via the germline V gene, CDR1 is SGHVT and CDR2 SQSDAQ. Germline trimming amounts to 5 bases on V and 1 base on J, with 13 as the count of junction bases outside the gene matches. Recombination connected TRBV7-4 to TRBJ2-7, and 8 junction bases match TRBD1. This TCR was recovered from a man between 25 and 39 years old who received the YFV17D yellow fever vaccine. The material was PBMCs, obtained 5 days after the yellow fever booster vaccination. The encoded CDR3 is CASSTRASGGLSYEQYY. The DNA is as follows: TGTGCCAGCAGCACCCGGGCTTCAGGGGGCCTTTCCTACGAGCAGTACTAC.